The clone carrying this TCR beta chain showed up just a few times. Its antigen remains unknown. Sorted populations were all over 98% pure. These data originate in a study of beta chain features in type 1 diabetes. Turning to the study itself: No patient-donor differences in age, gender, total cells or subset yield. In all, more than 90,000,000 sorted cells from all samples were analyzed.

The CDR3 runs to 14 residues. The ends were cut back, 1 base at V and 4 bases at J, with 13 bases in the middle. The germline V gene has CDR1 GTSNPN and CDR2 SVGIG (reference sequence). Study outcomes and limitations: In every one of the four CD4+ subsets, TCRB CDR3s were moderately but significantly shorter in Type 1 diabetes patients.

Sequenced material consisted of expressed TCRB transcripts (all of the isolated RNA was reverse transcribed). TCRdb's table, derived via immunoSEQ multiplex PCR, lists solely in-frame clones and lacks some. The sample has around 150,000 clones, 6% to 7.5% seen once. This chain joins TRBV30 and TRBJ1-1; D not resolved. Sequences were obtained from central memory CD4+ T cells from blood. The receptor's source is a young woman in good health. The DNA of the CDR3 is TGTGCCTGGAGTGGGCCGGATTCGGGCACTGAAGCTTTCTTT. Amino acid sequence: CAWSGPDSGTEAFF.